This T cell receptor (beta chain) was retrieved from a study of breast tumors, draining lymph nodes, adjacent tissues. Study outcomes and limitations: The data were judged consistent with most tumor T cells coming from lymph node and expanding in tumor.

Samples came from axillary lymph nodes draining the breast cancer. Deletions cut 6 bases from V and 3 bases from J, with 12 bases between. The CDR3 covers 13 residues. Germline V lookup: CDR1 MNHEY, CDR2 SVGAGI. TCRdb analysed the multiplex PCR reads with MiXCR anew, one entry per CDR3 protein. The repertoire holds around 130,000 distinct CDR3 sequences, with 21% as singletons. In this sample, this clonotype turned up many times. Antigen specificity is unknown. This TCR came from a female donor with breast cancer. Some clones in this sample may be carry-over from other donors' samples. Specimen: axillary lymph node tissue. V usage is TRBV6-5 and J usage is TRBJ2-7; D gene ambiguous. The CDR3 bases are TGTGCCAGCAGACCGGACGGACGCTACGAGCAGTACTTC. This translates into CASRPDGRYEQYF.